The source of this TCR beta chain is a study of cytomegalovirus exposure and HLA in healthy donors. Across the whole study: Of about 390 genotyped donors, around 86% grouped in the Caucasian-associated ancestry cluster.

In this sample, this clone turned up a few times. Donors sampled were nominally healthy, though unrecorded immune exposures were likely. PCR primers comprised 60 Vbeta and 13 Jbeta primers. Profiled with immunoSEQ multiplex PCR; TCRdb holds only in-frame clones, not every one. The sample lists around 180,000 clones; over 60% were seen once. With 5 bases clipped from V and 5 bases from J, the junction kept 4 bases outside the gene matches. The germline CDR1 and CDR2 sequences are SGHTA and FQGNSA. The CDR3 consists of 14 residues. The rearrangement links TRBV7-2 to TRBJ2-7, with 12 nucleotides matching TRBD1. Source material: PBMCs. This receptor was identified in a middle-aged man in good health and CMV-seronegative. The CDR3 nucleotides are TGTGCCAGCAGCCGGGGGGACAGGGGGCACGAGCAGTACTTC. It translates to CASSRGDRGHEQYF.